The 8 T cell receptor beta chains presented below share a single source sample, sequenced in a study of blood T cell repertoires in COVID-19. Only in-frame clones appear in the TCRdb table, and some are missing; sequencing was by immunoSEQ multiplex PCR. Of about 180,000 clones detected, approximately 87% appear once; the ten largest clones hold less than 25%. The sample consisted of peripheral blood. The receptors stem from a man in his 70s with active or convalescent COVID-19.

The DNA of the CDR3 is TGTGCCAGCAGTGAGACAGGGTGGACTGAAGCTTTCTTT. It translates to CASSETGWTEAFF. V is TRBV25-1 and J is TRBJ1-1, with 7 nucleotides matching TRBD1. This CDR3 has 13 residues. V trimming: 3 bases; J trimming: 5 bases; junction bases outside the gene matches: 3. The germline gives CDR1 MGHDK, CDR2 SYGVNS.

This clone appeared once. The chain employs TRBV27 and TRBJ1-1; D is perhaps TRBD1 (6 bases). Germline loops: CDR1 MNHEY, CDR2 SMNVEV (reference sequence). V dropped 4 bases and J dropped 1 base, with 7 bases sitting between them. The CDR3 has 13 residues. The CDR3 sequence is CASSSTGNTEAFF. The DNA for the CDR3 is TGTGCCAGCAGTTCGACAGGGAACACTGAAGCTTTCTTT.

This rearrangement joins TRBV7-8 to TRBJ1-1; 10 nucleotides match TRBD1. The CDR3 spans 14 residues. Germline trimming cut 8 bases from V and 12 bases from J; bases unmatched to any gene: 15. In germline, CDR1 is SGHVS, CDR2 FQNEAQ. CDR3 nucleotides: TGTGCCAGCGGGGGACAGGGGACAAGCTCGGGGACTTTCTTT. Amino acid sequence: CASGGQGTSSGTFF.

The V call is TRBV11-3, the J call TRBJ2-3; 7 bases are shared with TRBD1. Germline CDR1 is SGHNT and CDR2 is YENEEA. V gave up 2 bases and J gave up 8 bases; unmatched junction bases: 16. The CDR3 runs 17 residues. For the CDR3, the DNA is TGTGCCAGCAGCTTAAAACAGGGGACGGGGCCGCCAGGTACGCAGTATTTT. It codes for CASSLKQGTGPPGTQYF.

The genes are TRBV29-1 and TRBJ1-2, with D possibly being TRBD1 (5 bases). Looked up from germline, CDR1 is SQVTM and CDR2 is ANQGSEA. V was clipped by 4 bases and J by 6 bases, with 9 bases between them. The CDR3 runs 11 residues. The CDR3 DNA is TGCAGCGTTGCCAGGGAGGATGGCTACACCTTC. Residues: CSVAREDGYTF.

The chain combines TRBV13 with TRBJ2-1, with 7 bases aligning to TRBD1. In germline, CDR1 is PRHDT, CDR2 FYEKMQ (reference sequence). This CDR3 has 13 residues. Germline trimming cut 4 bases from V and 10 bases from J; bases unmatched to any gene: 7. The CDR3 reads CASSSDRAGEQFF. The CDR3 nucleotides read TGTGCCAGCAGCTCCGACAGGGCTGGGGAGCAGTTCTTC.

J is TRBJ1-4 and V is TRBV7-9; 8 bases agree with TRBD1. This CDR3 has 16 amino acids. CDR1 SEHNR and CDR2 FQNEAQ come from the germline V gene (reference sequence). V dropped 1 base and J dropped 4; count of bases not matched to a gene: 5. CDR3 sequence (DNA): TGTGCCAGCAGCTTAGGAGACAGGGGATTTAATGAAAAACTGTTTTTT. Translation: CASSLGDRGFNEKLFF. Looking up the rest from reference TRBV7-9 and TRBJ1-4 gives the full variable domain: DTGVSQNPRHKITKRGQNVTFRCDPISEHNRLYWYRQTLGQGPEFLTYFQNEAQLEKSRLLSDRFSAERPKGSFSTLEIQRTEQGDSAMYLCASSLGDRGFNEKLFFGSGTQLSVL.

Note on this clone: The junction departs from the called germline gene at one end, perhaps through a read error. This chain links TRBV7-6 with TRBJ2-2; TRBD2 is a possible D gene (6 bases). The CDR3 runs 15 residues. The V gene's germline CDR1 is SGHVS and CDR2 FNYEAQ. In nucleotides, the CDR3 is TGTGCCAGCAGCTTAGCGGCGGGGAACGCCGGGGAGCTGTTTTTT. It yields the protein CASSLAAGNAGELFF.